The rows below give T cell receptor beta chains drawn from one sample of a study of blood T cell repertoires in COVID-19. Assay: immunoSEQ multiplex PCR; the TCRdb copy retains only in-frame clones and omits some. Of some 340,000 clones listed, 83% were seen once; the top ten hold around 5.1%. The sequenced material came from PBMCs or T cells enriched from blood (not recorded which). Receptor source: a woman between 45 and 65 years old who had recovered from COVID-19. Each CDR3 is given with its conserved first and last residue. A D gene is named only where the DNA matches it firmly. Only part of the rows carry a size: once, few, many, or a class if the clone is expanded.

V,size,D,J,DNA,CDR3
TRBV7-9,.,.,TRBJ2-7,TGTGCCAGCAGCTCAGTTACCGGCGCCAGGGGCTCCTACGAGCAGTACTTC,CASSSVTGARGSYEQYF
TRBV10-3,.,.,TRBJ1-2,TGTGCCATCAGTGAAACGCAGGGTAATGGCTACACCTTC,CAISETQGNGYTF
TRBV7-9,.,TRBD1,TRBJ1-3,TGTGCCAGCAACGTACAGGGGTCTGGAAACACCATATATTTT,CASNVQGSGNTIYF
TRBV20-1,few,TRBD1,TRBJ2-7,TGCAGTGCTCCTCGGACAGGGGAACAGTACTTC,CSAPRTGEQYF
TRBV9,few,.,TRBJ2-5,TGTGCCAGCAGCGTAGCTCGGTCAACAGGCGAAGAGACCCAGTACTTC,CASSVARSTGEETQYF
TRBV15,.,.,TRBJ1-5,TGTGCCACCAGCAGACAGGGGAGCAATCAGCCCCAGCATTTT,CATSRQGSNQPQHF
TRBV7-2,.,TRBD2,TRBJ2-4,TGTGCCAGCAGCTTACATCGGACTAGCGGGAGAGGGGCCAAAAACATTCAGTACTTC,CASSLHRTSGRGAKNIQYF
TRBV7-8,.,TRBD1,TRBJ1-2,TGTGCCAGCAGCTTTGGGACAGGCTTTGGGGGCTACACCTTC,CASSFGTGFGGYTF
TRBV27,few,.,TRBJ1-5,TGTGCCAGCAGTTTCGGGGATCAGCCCCAGCATTTT,CASSFGDQPQHF
TRBV7-9,.,TRBD1,TRBJ1-2,TGTGCCAGCAGCCAAACAGGGGACCATGGCTACACCTTC,CASSQTGDHGYTF
TRBV10-3,.,TRBD2,TRBJ2-1,TGTGCCATCAGTGGGGGGACTAGCGCTCTAGAGCAGTTCTTC,CAISGGTSALEQFF
TRBV15,.,TRBD1,TRBJ1-2,TGTGCCACCAGCAGGCAAGGGACAGGGCAAATATATGGCTACACCTTC,CATSRQGTGQIYGYTF
TRBV11-2,.,.,TRBJ1-1,TGTGCCAGCAGCTTAAATTCGGGGTCGAACACTGAAGCTTTCTTT,CASSLNSGSNTEAFF
TRBV30,.,TRBD2,TRBJ2-3,TGTGCCTGGAGCGCCGGTTGGGGCGGGAGGGCAGATACGCAGTATTTT,CAWSAGWGGRADTQYF
TRBV5-8,.,.,TRBJ2-5,TGTGCCAGCAGTTTCCCAGGGACCCAGTACTTC,CASSFPGTQYF
TRBV19,few,.,TRBJ1-1,TGTGCCAGTAGTATCTCGAGGACTGAAGCTTTCTTT,CASSISRTEAFF
TRBV19,.,TRBD1,TRBJ1-2,TGTGCCAGTAAGTCGGGACAGGGATTCTATGGCTACACCTTC,CASKSGQGFYGYTF
TRBV7-2,once,.,TRBJ2-3,TGTGCCAGCAGCACCGAAATAGGGAGTTTTGGCCCAGATACGCAGTATTTT,CASSTEIGSFGPDTQYF
TRBV6-5,.,.,TRBJ2-7,TGTGCCAGCAGGAAGGGGGCCTACGAGCAGTACTTC,CASRKGAYEQYF
TRBV9,.,.,TRBJ2-2,TGTGCCAGCAGCGTCGGGGGTTCGAACACCGGGGAGCTGTTTTTT,CASSVGGSNTGELFF
TRBV27,.,TRBD1,TRBJ2-5,TGTGCCAGCAGAGGGAGGACAGGGACCATAGAGACCCAGTACTTC,CASRGRTGTIETQYF
TRBV19,.,.,TRBJ1-5,TGTGCCAGTAGTATAGGTCAGGGAAGGAATCAGCCCCAGCATTTT,CASSIGQGRNQPQHF
TRBV28,.,.,TRBJ1-6,TGTGCCAGCAGTTTAAATCCGGGGAGCGGGAATTCACCCCTCCACTTT,CASSLNPGSGNSPLHF
TRBV24-1,.,TRBD2,TRBJ2-1,TGTGCCACCAGTGTAGGTAGCGGGAGGGCATTGGGTGAGCAGTTCTTC,CATSVGSGRALGEQFF
TRBV6-5,.,.,TRBJ1-2,TGTGCCAGCAGTTACTACCCAGGGGCTGGCTACACCTTC,CASSYYPGAGYTF
TRBV9,.,.,TRBJ1-3,TGTGCCAGCAGCGTAAGTCAGGGGAACACCATATATTTT,CASSVSQGNTIYF
TRBV5-1,.,TRBD1,TRBJ2-3,TGCGCCAGCAAACCGGGACAGGGGGCGAGGACAGATACGCAGTATTTT,CASKPGQGARTDTQYF
TRBV7-3,once,.,TRBJ2-2,TGTGCCAGCAGCTTAATATCATCAGGGAAGAATGACGGGGAGCTGTTTTTT,CASSLISSGKNDGELFF
TRBV28,.,TRBD1,TRBJ2-7,TGTGCCAGCAGTCTAGGGGCAGGGGGTCATTACGAGCAGTACTTC,CASSLGAGGHYEQYF
TRBV25-1,.,TRBD1,TRBJ2-7,TGTGCCAGCAGGACAGGGAACTCCTACGAGCAGTACTTC,CASRTGNSYEQYF
TRBV5-1,.,TRBD1,TRBJ2-2,TGCGCCAGCAGCCCGCAGGGGGCCGGGGAGCTGTTTTTT,CASSPQGAGELFF
TRBV19,.,TRBD1,TRBJ2-5,TGTGCCAGTGCCGGGACAGTGAGGGAGACCCAGTACTTC,CASAGTVRETQYF
TRBV7-2,.,.,TRBJ1-2,TGTGCCAGCACCCTATCCCGGGTTGTGGGTGGCTACACCTTC,CASTLSRVVGGYTF
TRBV27,few,.,TRBJ1-1,TGTGCCAGCGCCTCTCAGGGGTATCTCACTGAAGCTTTCTTT,CASASQGYLTEAFF
TRBV27,.,.,TRBJ1-2,TGTGCCAGCAGTTTAGCGCCCCACTATGGCTACACCTTC,CASSLAPHYGYTF
TRBV7-8,few,.,TRBJ1-1,TGTGCCAGCAGCTTTTTACTTTCTGGTTTTCCGAGACAGATTAACACTGAAGCTTTCTTT,CASSFLLSGFPRQINTEAFF
TRBV13,.,TRBD1,TRBJ1-1,TGTGCCAGCAGCCACTACGACAGGGGGAACACTGAAGCTTTCTTT,CASSHYDRGNTEAFF
TRBV10-1,.,TRBD2,TRBJ2-7,TGCGCCAGCATCGGGACTAGCGGGAGGGCGTCCTACGAGCAGTACTTC,CASIGTSGRASYEQYF
TRBV11-2,.,TRBD1,TRBJ1-2,TGTGCCAGCAGCTTAGGGACAGGGCGTTTTGCTGGCTACACCTTC,CASSLGTGRFAGYTF
TRBV4-1,.,.,TRBJ1-1,TGCGCCAGCAGCCAAGATGTGGGGCTGGCGACTGAAGCTTTCTTT,CASSQDVGLATEAFF
TRBV5-1,few,.,TRBJ2-3,TGCGCCAACCTGTACAGGGTACTCTTCACAGATACGCAGTATTTT,CANLYRVLFTDTQYF
TRBV5-6,once,.,TRBJ2-7,TGTGCCAGCAGCGGTAGACGCTCCCTAACTCGGAGGCTCGAGCAGTACTTC,CASSGRRSLTRRLEQYF
TRBV18,.,.,TRBJ1-3,TGTGCCAGCTCACCAGCCAACAGTGGAAACACCATATATTTT,CASSPANSGNTIYF
TRBV5-3,.,.,TRBJ1-6,TGTGCCAGAAGCCCAGGGATTGCGGAAACCTCCTATAATTCACCCCTCCACTTT,CARSPGIAETSYNSPLHF
TRBV14,.,.,TRBJ2-1,TGTGCCAGCAGCCAAGTATCCAGAAATGAGCAGTTCTTC,CASSQVSRNEQFF
TRBV5-4,once,TRBD1,TRBJ2-1,TGTGCCAGCAGCGACCACAGGGGCTCCTACAATGAGCAGTTCTTC,CASSDHRGSYNEQFF
TRBV18,.,.,TRBJ2-7,TGTGCCAGCTCTACTAGCCGGGGCTACGAGCAGTACTTC,CASSTSRGYEQYF
TRBV7-9,.,.,TRBJ2-3,TGTGCCAGCAGCCCGAGCACAGATACGCAGTATTTT,CASSPSTDTQYF
TRBV27,.,.,TRBJ2-7,TGTGCCAGCAGTTTATTTGGACAACAGTACTTC,CASSLFGQQYF
TRBV7-3,.,.,TRBJ1-2,TGTGCCAGCAGCCCAGACGCGCCGGACTCTTATGGCTACACCTTC,CASSPDAPDSYGYTF
TRBV7-9,once,TRBD1,TRBJ1-1,TGTGCCAGCAGCTTCAGTACAGGGGGAAACACTGAAGCTTTCTTT,CASSFSTGGNTEAFF
TRBV7-2,few,TRBD2,TRBJ2-2,TGTGCCAGCAGCTTAGCGAGCGGGAGTCTGGTCGGGGAGCTGTTTTTT,CASSLASGSLVGELFF
TRBV7-2,.,.,TRBJ2-2,TGTGCCAGCACCCCTAGGGGGAGGGCTAGTGTAGACACCGGGGAGCTGTTTTTT,CASTPRGRASVDTGELFF
TRBV12-3/TRBV12-4,.,.,TRBJ1-2,TGTGCCAGCAGTGCCACAGGACCTTATGGCTACACCTTC,CASSATGPYGYTF
TRBV7-2,.,TRBD2,TRBJ2-3,TGTGCCAGCAGCCGGAACCGGCGGGGGGACACAGATACGCAGTATTTT,CASSRNRRGDTDTQYF
TRBV5-1,.,.,TRBJ1-2,TGCGCCAGCAGCTCGAGCCCCGGTACTTCGTATGGCTACACCTTC,CASSSSPGTSYGYTF
TRBV7-2,.,.,TRBJ1-1,TGTGCCAGCAGCTTAGCGGACGGGGTGAACACTGAAGCTTTCTTT,CASSLADGVNTEAFF